Presented here are 28 T cell receptor beta chains from one specimen sequenced in a study of cytomegalovirus exposure and HLA in healthy donors. This PCR relied on a set of 60 Vbeta primers and 13 Jbeta primers. Generated by immunoSEQ multiplex PCR, the TCRdb table keeps only in-frame clones and is missing some. The repertoire holds about 130,000 clones, with approximately 80% as singletons. The sequenced sample was PBMCs. The receptors stem from a man aged 25-45 years in good health and CMV-seropositive.

V and J are TRBV27 and TRBJ2-7; 7 positions agree with TRBD2. The CDR3 totals 12 residues. J lost 3 bases, V lost 8 bases, and 4 bases had no gene match. Germline V gene data show CDR1 as MNHEY and CDR2 as SMNVEV (reference sequence). The CDR3 sequence is CASSAGFYEQYF. CDR3 nucleotides: TGTGCCAGCTCAGCGGGGTTCTACGAGCAGTACTTC.

V usage is TRBV28 and J usage is TRBJ2-7, with 8 positions matching TRBD1. Per the germline V gene, CDR1 is MDHEN and CDR2 is SYDVKM. The CDR3 runs to 16 residues. V was clipped by 4 bases and J by 3 bases; unmatched bases: 11. The DNA for the CDR3 is TGTGCCAGCAGTTCGATCGGACAGGGTAATATCTACGAGCAGTACTTC. Encoded protein: CASSSIGQGNIYEQYF.

The genes are TRBV21-1 and TRBJ1-1; the table names TRBD1, a call not compared with the DNA. TRBV21-1 is an annotated pseudogene. This CDR3 is 18 amino acids long. The DNA for the CDR3 is TGTGCCAGCCATTATAGGGGTACAGGGGAGAACAGGAACACTGAAGCTTTCTTT. It specifies CASHYRGTGENRNTEAFF.

This chain links TRBV28 with TRBJ2-6; 7 positions match TRBD1. This CDR3 is built from 16 residues. Trimming at V came to 5 bases and at J to 2 bases, leaving 6 bases not matched to a gene. The germline CDR1 and CDR2 sequences are MDHEN and SYDVKM. As DNA, the CDR3 is TGTGCCAGCAGTCCGACAGGGACCCCTGGGGCCAACGTCCTGACTTTC. Translated, it gives CASSPTGTPGANVLTF.

The chain recombines TRBV9 with TRBJ2-1, with 7 positions matching TRBD2. Germline CDR1 is SGDLS and CDR2 is YYNGEE. CDR3 size: 14 residues. The J segment lost 9 bases and the V segment lost 0 bases, leaving 6 bases of the junction unmatched. CDR3 amino acids: CASSVEMGRVEQFF. The CDR3 DNA reads as TGTGCCAGCAGCGTAGAGATGGGGAGGGTTGAGCAGTTCTTC.

V usage is TRBV19 and J usage is TRBJ1-5; 8 positions match TRBD1. V trimming: 8 bases; J trimming: 6 bases; junction bases outside the gene matches: 3. This CDR3 spans 12 amino acids. Germline CDR1 reads LNHDA; CDR2 reads SQIVND (reference sequence). Here the CDR3 DNA reads TGTGCCAGTGGAACAGGGGGTCAGCCCCAGCATTTT. Residues: CASGTGGQPQHF.

J is TRBJ2-3 and V is TRBV7-2; D is unclear. The germline V gene encodes CDR1 SGHTA and CDR2 FQGNSA. The CDR3 has 12 amino acids. The germline V and J ends were trimmed by 6 bases and 0 bases, with 4 bases remaining between them. The CDR3 sequence: CASRSSTDTQYF. The CDR3 coding sequence is TGTGCCAGCAGGTCTAGCACAGATACGCAGTATTTT.

Only a few counts were recorded for this clone. The chain uses TRBV5-4 and TRBJ2-3; D is perhaps TRBD1 (6 bases). V shed 3 bases and J shed 7 bases, with 15 bases lying between them. The CDR3 covers 14 residues. CDR1 and CDR2 (germline): SGHNT, YYREEE (reference sequence). The CDR3 DNA is TGTGCCAGCAGCTCGCCGGACAGTGCTAATACGCAGTATTTT. Translating gives CASSSPDSANTQYF. Full variable domain (missing parts from reference TRBV5-4 and TRBJ2-3): ETGVTQSPTHLIKTRGQQVTLRCSSQSGHNTVSWYQQALGQGPQFIFQYYREEENGRGNFPPRFSGLQFPNYSSELNVNALELDDSALYLCASSSPDSANTQYFGPGTRLTVL.

This clone was picked up a small number of times. The chain recombines TRBV12-5 with TRBJ2-1, with 8 bases lining up with TRBD2. The CDR3 has 15 amino acids. Looked up from germline, CDR1 is LGHNT and CDR2 is FRNRAP. The ends lost 4 bases at V and 2 bases at J; junction bases unmatched: 4. Written as DNA, the CDR3 is TGTGCTAGTGGTTACGGCGGGGGGACCTACAATGAGCAGTTCTTC. Its translation: CASGYGGGTYNEQFF. Based on the CDR3 plus reference TRBV12-5 and TRBJ2-1, the full variable domain is DARVTQTPRHKVTEMGQEVTMRCQPILGHNTVFWYRQTMMQGLELLAYFRNRAPLDDSGMPKDRFSAEMPDATLATLKIQPSEPRDSAVYFCASGYGGGTYNEQFFGPGTRLTVL.

The gene calls are TRBV27 and TRBJ1-1; D may be TRBD1 (6 bases). CDR1 is MNHEY and CDR2 is SMNVEV in the germline V gene (reference sequence). V was trimmed by 2 bases and J by 0 bases, leaving 16 bases between them. The CDR3 extends over 17 amino acids. CDR3 residues: CASSLKGWGTLNTEAFF. CDR3 nucleotide sequence: TGTGCCAGCAGTTTAAAGGGGTGGGGGACATTGAACACTGAAGCTTTCTTT.

This clone was found a few times. This chain joins TRBV5-1 and TRBJ2-2, with 8 bases lining up with TRBD2. This CDR3 comprises 19 residues. The germline CDR1 and CDR2 sequences are SGHRS and YFSETQ. V gave up 0 bases and J gave up 2 bases; unmatched junction bases: 12. The CDR3 spells CASSLGSRGLARNTGELFF. The CDR3 DNA sequence: TGCGCCAGCAGCTTGGGCAGCCGAGGACTAGCTAGAAACACCGGGGAGCTGTTTTTT.

This sequence joins TRBV7-6 and TRBJ2-5; tentatively, D is TRBD2 (6 bases). V was trimmed by 4 bases and J by 4 bases, leaving 19 bases between them. CDR3 length: 16 residues. The germline CDR1 and CDR2 sequences are SGHVS and FNYEAQ. For the CDR3, the DNA is TGTGCCAGCAGCTCCCGGAGCGTTGCGGGAACAGAGACCCAGTACTTC. Amino acid sequence: CASSSRSVAGTETQYF.

This chain uses TRBV9 with TRBJ1-1; D not certain. The germline V gene encodes CDR1 SGDLS and CDR2 YYNGEE. The CDR3 has 14 amino acids. V was pared by 3 bases and J by 1 base, with 10 bases between. This CDR3 is CASSATTRNTEAFF. The CDR3, as DNA: TGTGCCAGCAGCGCTACGACTCGGAACACTGAAGCTTTCTTT. Filled out from reference TRBV9 and TRBJ1-1, the complete variable domain reads DSGVTQTPKHLITATGQRVTLRCSPRSGDLSVYWYQQSLDQGLQFLIQYYNGEERAKGNILERFSAQQFPDLHSELNLSSLELGDSALYFCASSATTRNTEAFFGQGTRLTVV.

This chain uses TRBV5-4 with TRBJ1-6, with 8 bases aligning to TRBD1. This CDR3 spans 14 amino acids. Trimming at V came to 1 base and at J to 7 bases, leaving 1 base not matched to a gene. Germline assignment: CDR1 SGHNT and CDR2 YYREEE (reference sequence). CDR3 region: CASSLQGANSPLHF. The CDR3 nucleotides read TGTGCCAGCAGCTTGCAGGGGGCAAATTCACCCCTCCACTTT.

This rearrangement joins TRBV5-1 to TRBJ2-6, with 8 bases identical to TRBD1. Germline CDR1 and CDR2: SGHRS and YFSETQ. The V gene end was trimmed by 6 bases and the J gene end by 1 base; junction bases not matched to a gene: 3. This CDR3 has 15 residues. The CDR3 DNA reads as TGCGCCAGCAAATACAGGGGGTCTGGGGCCAACGTCCTGACTTTC. This gives the protein CASKYRGSGANVLTF.

This chain joins TRBV6-6 and TRBJ1-3, with TRBD1 matching over 11 bases. Germline CDR1 is MNHNY and CDR2 is SVGAGI (reference sequence). The CDR3 is made up of 13 amino acids. The junction had 4 bases not matched to a gene; V was cut back by 8 bases and J by 7 bases. Here the CDR3 reads CASGGTGGNTIYF. CDR3 sequence (DNA): TGTGCCAGCGGCGGGACAGGGGGTAACACCATATATTTT.

In its sample, this clone was seen a few times. This chain links TRBV7-6 with TRBJ1-2; D not resolved. The CDR3 runs to 13 residues. Trimming removed 2 bases at V and 6 bases at J, with 10 bases between. The V gene's germline CDR1 is SGHVS and CDR2 FNYEAQ. The CDR3 protein is CASSLTLGDGYTF. The CDR3 DNA sequence: TGTGCCAGCAGCTTAACCCTCGGGGATGGCTACACCTTC.

The J gene is TRBJ1-2, the V gene TRBV5-1, with 7 nucleotides matching TRBD1. CDR3 length: 17 amino acids. With V trimmed by 0 bases and J by 5 bases, 13 bases remained unmatched. From germline, CDR1 is SGHRS and CDR2 YFSETQ. This CDR3 is CASSLATGQTIWYGYTF. The CDR3 coding sequence is TGCGCCAGCAGCTTGGCGACGGGACAGACTATCTGGTATGGCTACACCTTC.

The rearrangement joins TRBV27 to TRBJ1-1; 8 positions agree with TRBD1. The ends lost 5 bases at V and 2 bases at J; junction bases unmatched: 4. Germline V gives CDR1 MNHEY, CDR2 SMNVEV (reference sequence). The length of the CDR3 is 14 residues. For the CDR3, the DNA is TGTGCCAGCAGTGTGCAGGGGGCAAACACTGAAGCTTTCTTT. It translates to CASSVQGANTEAFF.

This sequence joins TRBV4-2 and TRBJ2-1; 8 bases are a match to TRBD2. CDR1 is LGHNA, CDR2 YNFKEQ, per germline. The CDR3 length is 16 residues. The V and J ends lost 4 bases and 3 bases, in that order; junction bases with no gene match: 8. CDR3 nucleotide sequence: TGTGCCAGCAGCCCCTGGTTCGGGAGGGACTACAATGAGCAGTTCTTC. Encoded protein: CASSPWFGRDYNEQFF.

The CDR3 DNA reads TGCGCCAGCAGCGCTGGTTGGGACAGGGCTTACGAGCAGTACTTC. Its protein is CASSAGWDRAYEQYF. The chain combines TRBV5-1 with TRBJ2-7, with TRBD1 identical over 9 bases. The CDR3 loop spans 15 amino acids. V lost 4 bases and J lost 4; bases outside the gene matches: 9. Looked up from germline, CDR1 is SGHRS and CDR2 is YFSETQ. The full variable domain, rest sourced from reference TRBV5-1 and TRBJ2-7, is KAGVTQTPRYLIKTRGQQVTLSCSPISGHRSVSWYQQTPGQGLQFLFEYFSETQRNKGNFPGRFSGRQFSNSRSEMNVSTLELGDSALYLCASSAGWDRAYEQYFGPGTRLTVT.

The chain combines TRBV11-3 with TRBJ2-2; D call uncertain. V lost 0 bases and J lost 1, with 12 bases in between. The germline V gene encodes CDR1 SGHNT and CDR2 YENEEA. This CDR3 has 17 amino acids. The CDR3 DNA is TGTGCCAGCAGCTTAGAGGCAGGCCAAGTGAACACCGGGGAGCTGTTTTTT. Amino acids: CASSLEAGQVNTGELFF.

The rearrangement links TRBV29-1 to TRBJ2-2; possible D gene TRBD1, 5 bases. The CDR3 has 12 amino acids. CDR1 SQVTM and CDR2 ANQGSEA come from the germline V gene. The CDR3 here is CSSYTRAGELFF. CDR3 DNA sequence: TGCAGTTCGTACACCAGGGCCGGGGAGCTGTTTTTT.

This chain joins TRBV6-5 and TRBJ2-7; the match to TRBD2 covers 8 bases. The germline V gene encodes CDR1 MNHEY and CDR2 SVGAGI. With 5 bases clipped from V and 4 bases from J, the junction kept 10 bases outside the gene matches. The CDR3 runs to 15 residues. The CDR3, as DNA: TGTGCCAGCAGTCCAATAGCGGGGCTGAATTACGAGCAGTACTTC. This translates into CASSPIAGLNYEQYF.

Written as DNA, the CDR3 is TGTGCCACCAGCAGACAGGGATCGGCAGAAAAACTGTTTTTT. This gives the protein CATSRQGSAEKLFF. J is TRBJ1-4 and V is TRBV15; tentative D call: TRBD1 (5 bases). Germline lookup yields CDR1 LNHNV and CDR2 YYDKDF (reference sequence). V was clipped by 2 bases and J by 8 bases, with 12 bases between them. The CDR3 spans 14 residues.

The chain combines TRBV5-1 with TRBJ2-1; 9 nucleotides align to TRBD2. The CDR3 is made up of 13 amino acids. V trimming: 2 bases; J trimming: 9 bases; junction bases outside the gene matches: 3. The V gene's germline CDR1 is SGHRS and CDR2 YFSETQ. The CDR3 protein is CASSLVAGVEQFF. In DNA form, the CDR3 reads TGCGCCAGCAGCTTAGTAGCGGGAGTTGAGCAGTTCTTC.

The chain recombines TRBV5-6 with TRBJ2-1; 10 bases map to TRBD1. Germline V gene data show CDR1 as SGHDT and CDR2 as YYEEEE. This CDR3 region has 13 residues. With 7 bases clipped from V and 6 bases from J, the junction kept 4 bases outside the gene matches. The CDR3 DNA is TGTGCCAGCGACAGGGGGCTAGGCAATGAGCAGTTCTTC. It codes for CASDRGLGNEQFF.

This chain uses TRBV5-4 with TRBJ2-3; TRBD2 matches 8 bases. Germline values: CDR1 SGHNT, CDR2 YYREEE (reference sequence). The CDR3 totals 16 residues. V was clipped by 4 bases and J by 11 bases; unmatched bases: 18. The CDR3 sequence: CASSDGGERKTQEQYF. CDR3 nucleotides: TGTGCCAGCAGCGACGGGGGGGAGCGTAAAACGCAGGAGCAGTATTTT.